In this sample, the clone carrying this T cell receptor beta chain turned up a few times. Its specificity is unknown. Germline and junction disagree at one end, which may indicate a read error. This record comes from a study of vaccination and CD4 T cells after COVID-19. This sample's treatment: approximately 9-day PBMC culture with coronavirus spike peptide pools or control peptides (ViraFEST assay). Per the germline V gene, CDR1 is SSHAT and CDR2 is FNYEAQ (reference sequence). This CDR3 is built from 13 residues. The Oncomine TCR Beta short-read assay sequenced DNA from cultured CD4+ T cells. Each CDR3 protein is one row after TCRdb ran MiXCR on the PCR reads. The sample has approximately 11,000 distinct CDR3 sequences, 29% seen once; the top ten hold more than 20%.

The chain employs TRBV7-7 and TRBJ2-5; D gene uncertain. The sequenced sample was cultured CD4+ T cells from blood. The clonotype comes from a human donor with COVID-19. CDR3 sequence reads: CASSLVGGETQYF. CDR3 nucleotides: TGTGCTAGCAGCTTAGTTGGCGGAGAGACCCAGTACTTC.